This passage covers 24 T cell receptor beta chains from one sample sequenced in a study of cytomegalovirus exposure and HLA in healthy donors. PCR employed 60 Vbeta and 13 Jbeta primers. Clones were read by immunoSEQ multiplex PCR, and TCRdb kept only the in-frame ones, dropping some. This sample carries roughly 150,000 clones, 65% to 80% of them seen once, and the ten largest clones take 1.5% to 2%. The source material was PBMCs. These receptors originate from a woman in her 30s in good health and CMV-seronegative.

The chain has TRBV27 and TRBJ1-5; weak D call: TRBD1 (6 bases). V was cut by 6 bases and J by 1 base, with 10 bases left in between. Germline-derived CDR1 and CDR2 are MNHEY and SMNVEV (reference sequence). This CDR3 region has 14 residues. The CDR3 is CASRRQGSNQPQHF. The CDR3 DNA reads TGTGCCAGCAGAAGGCAGGGGAGCAATCAGCCCCAGCATTTT.

This sequence joins TRBV2 and TRBJ2-3; 11 bases are shared with TRBD2. V shed 10 bases and J 2 bases; nucleotides not matched to a gene: 11. From germline, CDR1 is SNHLY and CDR2 FYNNEI. The CDR3 is 16 amino acids. CDR3 residues: CANSWTSGSPTDTQYF. The DNA of the CDR3 is TGTGCCAACTCTTGGACTAGCGGGTCCCCCACAGATACGCAGTATTTT.

V is TRBV5-8 and J is TRBJ2-1; 12 nucleotides line up with TRBD2. Germline trimming cut 4 bases from V and 13 bases from J; bases unmatched to any gene: 12. Germline loops: CDR1 SGHTS, CDR2 YDEGEE. This CDR3 has 15 amino acids. CDR3 bases: TGTGCCAGCAGCATACGGACTAGCGGGGAGACATTCCAGTTCTTC. Translated, it gives CASSIRTSGETFQFF.

V usage is TRBV6-1 and J usage is TRBJ2-1; 8 nucleotides align to TRBD2. The CDR3 totals 15 residues. CDR1 MNHNS and CDR2 SASEGT come from the germline V gene. The junction had 7 bases not matched to a gene; V was cut back by 6 bases and J by 3 bases. CDR3 protein: CASRAGGVNYNEQFF. CDR3 bases: TGTGCCAGCAGGGCCGGGGGGGTCAACTACAATGAGCAGTTCTTC.

This rearrangement joins TRBV9 to TRBJ1-4, with D unresolved. Looked up from germline, CDR1 is SGDLS and CDR2 is YYNGEE. Trimming pared 7 bases from V and 0 bases from J, leaving 7 bases between. The CDR3 loop spans 13 amino acids. The CDR3: CASGLATNEKLFF. CDR3 nucleotide sequence: TGTGCCAGCGGCCTTGCAACTAATGAAAAACTGTTTTTT.

The sample holds a few counts of this clone. This chain joins TRBV7-9 and TRBJ2-6; 7 bases are a match to TRBD2. The junction had 4 bases not matched to a gene; V was cut back by 8 bases and J by 0 bases. Germline-derived CDR1 and CDR2 are SEHNR and FQNEAQ (reference sequence). The CDR3 runs 15 residues. CDR3 residues: CASLSSGSGANVLTF. The CDR3 DNA reads as TGTGCCAGCCTCTCTAGCGGCTCTGGGGCCAACGTCCTGACTTTC.

The CDR3 reads CASSPSEEGLTEAFF. In DNA form, the CDR3 reads TGTGCCAGCTCACCATCGGAGGAGGGCCTTACTGAAGCTTTCTTT. This sequence joins TRBV18 and TRBJ1-1; D gene unclear. Germline lookup yields CDR1 KGHSH and CDR2 LQKENI. V dropped 2 bases and J dropped 5 bases, with 15 bases sitting between them. The CDR3 is made up of 15 amino acids.

This chain uses TRBV20-1 with TRBJ2-5; D is unresolved. The CDR3 spans 11 residues. V lost 2 bases and J 7 bases, leaving 8 bases between the germline ends. Germline loops: CDR1 DFQATT, CDR2 SNEGSKA (reference sequence). The CDR3 region has the DNA TGCAGTGCTAGAATCACGCGGACCCAGTACTTC. Translated: CSARITRTQYF.

This chain uses TRBV2 with TRBJ1-1; TRBD1 matches 10 bases. Germline trimming cut 5 bases from V and 5 bases from J; bases unmatched to any gene: 8. The CDR3 is made up of 15 amino acids. In germline, CDR1 is SNHLY, CDR2 FYNNEI. In nucleotides, the CDR3 is TGTGCCAGCAGTCCTAGACAGGGGGCAGGGACTGAAGCTTTCTTT. Protein sequence: CASSPRQGAGTEAFF.

The rearrangement uses TRBV9 and TRBJ2-1, with a weak D call TRBD2 (6 bases). Germline CDR1 reads SGDLS; CDR2 reads YYNGEE. V was cut by 1 base and J by 0 bases, with 8 bases left in between. The CDR3 is 15 amino acids. The CDR3 loop reads CASSVTGDSYNEQFF. CDR3 in DNA: TGTGCCAGCAGCGTAACGGGGGACTCCTACAATGAGCAGTTCTTC.

This clone was detected only a few times. The V gene is TRBV10-3, the J gene TRBJ1-4, with D possibly being TRBD1 (6 bases). With 4 bases removed from V and 0 bases from J, the gap between germline ends came to 12 bases. Germline values: CDR1 ENHRY, CDR2 SYGVKD. CDR3 length: 16 residues. CDR3 residues: CAISVYRAATNEKLFF. DNA of the CDR3: TGTGCCATCAGTGTCTACAGGGCCGCAACTAATGAAAAACTGTTTTTT.

The genes are TRBV6-5 and TRBJ2-3, with D possibly TRBD2 on 5 matching bases. V gave up 5 bases and J gave up 2 bases, with 11 bases separating them. This CDR3 is 14 amino acids long. Germline V lookup: CDR1 MNHEY, CDR2 SVGAGI. CDR3 in amino acids: CASSDGVNTDTQYF. CDR3 nucleotides: TGTGCCAGCAGTGACGGGGTCAACACAGATACGCAGTATTTT.

V and J are TRBV10-3 and TRBJ1-2; D perhaps matches TRBD1 (5 bases). CDR1 ENHRY and CDR2 SYGVKD come from the germline V gene. V was pared by 0 bases and J by 0 bases, with 11 bases between. The CDR3 is made up of 16 amino acids. The CDR3: CAISESRGGANYGYTF. The CDR3 DNA follows: TGTGCCATCAGTGAGTCGCGGGGGGGAGCTAACTATGGCTACACCTTC.

This clone was recorded a few times. Other DNA sequences of this sample code for an identical CDR3. The J gene is TRBJ1-1, the V gene TRBV28, with D perhaps matching TRBD1 (5 bases). V lost 6 bases and J lost 4, with 15 bases in between. The CDR3 contains 14 residues. The V gene's germline CDR1 is MDHEN and CDR2 SYDVKM. CDR3 in amino acids: CASSSPGVSTEAFF. For the CDR3, the DNA is TGTGCCAGCAGCTCGCCGGGGGTGTCCACTGAAGCTTTCTTT.

This clone was counted between two and nine times. The genes are TRBV21-1 and TRBJ2-5; the table's D gene call, TRBD1, was not cross checked with the DNA. TRBV21-1 is tagged as a pseudogene. The length of the CDR3 is 18 residues. The CDR3 sequence: CASSKEGWGDREQETQYF. CDR3 nucleotide sequence: TGTGCCAGCAGCAAAGAGGGATGGGGAGACAGGGAGCAAGAGACCCAGTACTTC.

Points on this clone: At one end, the junction sequence differs from germline, possibly due to a read error. The chain uses TRBV4-1 and TRBJ2-2, with D tentatively TRBD2 (5 bases). Germline V lookup: CDR1 MGHRA, CDR2 YSYEKL. The CDR3 is 16 residues long. The CDR3 region is CASSQEGQQNTGELLF. The CDR3 nucleotides read TGCGCCAGCAGCCAAGAAGGCCAGCAGAACACCGGGGAGCTGCTTTTT.

V and J are TRBV7-3 and TRBJ2-1, with 7 bases aligning to TRBD2. The CDR3 spans 16 residues. CDR1 and CDR2 from the germline V gene are SGHTA and FQGTGA. V dropped 4 bases and J dropped 7; count of bases not matched to a gene: 13. CDR3: CASSSSGVAGVNEQFF. The CDR3 nucleotides read TGTGCCAGCAGCTCCTCGGGGGTAGCGGGTGTAAATGAGCAGTTCTTC.

This clone was found a few times. The V and J genes are TRBV6-5 and TRBJ2-5, with 10 bases fitting TRBD2. The CDR3 length is 15 residues. V lost 4 bases, J lost 4 bases, and 6 bases stayed unmatched. Germline V CDR1 and CDR2: MNHEY, SVGAGI. The CDR3 is CASSLPSGGGETQYF. The CDR3 DNA reads TGTGCCAGCAGTTTACCTAGCGGGGGTGGAGAGACCCAGTACTTC.

The CDR3, as DNA: TGTGCCAGCAGCGTAGCAGGGCTCGGGGGCGAGCAGTACTTC. Encoded protein: CASSVAGLGGEQYF. The V gene is TRBV9, the J gene TRBJ2-7; D is perhaps TRBD2 (6 bases). The V gene's germline CDR1 is SGDLS and CDR2 YYNGEE. The CDR3 spans 14 residues. The V end was cut by 0 bases, the J end by 6 bases, with 13 bases between. Supplemented by reference TRBV9 and TRBJ2-7, the full variable domain reads DSGVTQTPKHLITATGQRVTLRCSPRSGDLSVYWYQQSLDQGLQFLIQYYNGEERAKGNILERFSAQQFPDLHSELNLSSLELGDSALYFCASSVAGLGGEQYFGPGTRLTVT.

The gene calls are TRBV19 and TRBJ1-5, with D possibly being TRBD1 (5 bases). Trimming took off 7 bases at V and 4 bases at J, with 11 bases between the two ends. The CDR3 runs to 13 residues. Germline V gives CDR1 LNHDA, CDR2 SQIVND (reference sequence). The CDR3 coding sequence is TGTGCCAGTACCATTGGGGGGAATCAGCCCCAGCATTTT. It encodes CASTIGGNQPQHF.

A few counts support this clone. The rearrangement joins TRBV4-1 to TRBJ1-1; maybe TRBD1 (5 bases). CDR1 and CDR2 (germline): MGHRA, YSYEKL. V was pared by 3 bases and J by 6 bases, with 14 bases between. This CDR3 has 14 residues. The CDR3 sequence: CASSQTSLGAEAFF. CDR3 in DNA: TGCGCCAGCAGCCAGACTAGCCTGGGGGCTGAAGCTTTCTTT.

This clone was counted between two and nine times. The genes are TRBV7-2 and TRBJ1-3, with TRBD1 matching 10 bases. This CDR3 region has 14 residues. The trim removed 4 bases at V and 7 bases at J, leaving 4 bases unmatched. The germline CDR1 and CDR2 sequences are SGHTA and FQGNSA. The CDR3 coding sequence is TGTGCCAGCAGCTCGGGACAGGGGACGAACACCATATATTTT. Residues: CASSSGQGTNTIYF. Full variable domain (remainder filled in from reference TRBV7-2 and TRBJ1-3): GAGVSQSPSNKVTEKGKDVELRCDPISGHTALYWYRQSLGQGLEFLIYFQGNSAPDKSGLPSDRFSAERTGGSVSTLTIQRTQQEDSAVYLCASSSGQGTNTIYFGEGSWLTVV.

V and J are TRBV30 and TRBJ1-5; 8 bases are shared with TRBD1. The CDR3 totals 16 residues. Germline V gene data show CDR1 as GTSNPN and CDR2 as SVGIG (reference sequence). The V gene end was trimmed by 3 bases and the J gene end by 1 base; junction bases not matched to a gene: 8. Written as DNA, the CDR3 is TGTGCCTGGAGCCCACGACAGGGGTCAAGCAATCAGCCCCAGCATTTT. Translation gives CAWSPRQGSSNQPQHF. Together with reference TRBV30 and TRBJ1-5, the CDR3 gives the full variable domain: SQTIHQWPATLVQPVGSPLSLECTVEGTSNPNLYWYRQAAGRGLQLLFYSVGIGQISSEVPQNLSASRPQDRQFILSSKKLLLSDSGFYLCAWSPRQGSSNQPQHFGDGTRLSIL.

The J gene is TRBJ2-2, the V gene TRBV28; D not certain. The CDR3 extends over 12 amino acids. The ends were cut back, 7 bases at V and 6 bases at J, with 9 bases in the middle. The germline gives CDR1 MDHEN, CDR2 SYDVKM. The CDR3 bases are TGTGCCAGCATCAGTGCGGCCGGGGAGCTGTTTTTT. It translates to CASISAAGELFF.